This TCR beta chain originates from a study of CD8 T cells in Susac syndrome. With random hexamers, roughly 0.45 to 1 ug RNA was reverse transcribed. TCRdb independently ran MiXCR on the immunoSEQ multiplex PCR reads; one entry per CDR3 protein. Among hundreds of thousands of distinct CDR3 sequences listed, more than 70% were seen once. The ends were cut back, 4 bases at V and 7 bases at J, with 8 bases in the middle. This CDR3 is 11 amino acids long. Germline loops: CDR1 GTSNPN, CDR2 SVGIG (reference sequence). Specimen: CD8+ T cells from PBMCs. The genes are TRBV30 and TRBJ2-1, with D tentatively TRBD1 (6 bases). This receptor was obtained from a human donor with multiple sclerosis. The DNA for the CDR3 is TGTGCCTGGACACAGGGAAATGAGCAGTTCTTC. It is translated as CAWTQGNEQFF.